The 5 T cell receptor beta chains reported below all come from one sample, sequenced in a study of PD-1 blockade in classical Hodgkin lymphoma. Time point here: cycle 4 day 1 (C4D1), after 5 to 7 weeks of nivolumab. Each patient's relapse followed autologous stem cell transplantation, and brentuximab vedotin exposure varied. Thawed PBMCs yielded CD4+ T cells through magnetic negative selection. TCRdb keeps only in-frame clones here, not all; method: immunoSEQ multiplex PCR. The sample lists tens of thousands of clones, approximately 79% occurring once. Sequencing used CD4+ T cells from blood, obtained before the fourth cycle of nivolumab. The receptors stem from a human donor with classical Hodgkin lymphoma.

CDR3 protein: CASSYSDRSSYNEQFF. The CDR3 bases are TGTGCCAGCAGTTACTCTGATCGGAGCTCCTACAATGAGCAGTTCTTC. This chain uses TRBV6-6 with TRBJ2-1, with unresolved D. V was pared by 0 bases and J by 0 bases, with 9 bases between. Looked up from germline, CDR1 is MNHNY and CDR2 is SVGAGI (reference sequence). This CDR3 spans 16 amino acids.

V gene TRBV7-9 combines with J gene TRBJ1-1, with unresolved D. The CDR3 length is 15 residues. V gave up 1 base and J gave up 0 bases, with 9 bases separating them. The germline CDR1 and CDR2 sequences are SEHNR and FQNEAQ (reference sequence). DNA for the CDR3: TGTGCCAGCAGCTTAGTGGCGGCGATGAACACTGAAGCTTTCTTT. Its protein product is CASSLVAAMNTEAFF.

The chain carries TRBV29-1 and TRBJ2-1, with D uncertain. Germline CDR1 SQVTM, CDR2 ANQGSEA. The CDR3 runs to 13 residues. Trimming removed 5 bases from V and 0 bases from J, with 8 bases in between. The chain's CDR3 is CSVTKTSYNEQFF. The CDR3 DNA follows: TGCAGCGTTACCAAGACCTCCTACAATGAGCAGTTCTTC.

The rearrangement joins TRBV18 to TRBJ2-1; D call uncertain. The germline V gene encodes CDR1 KGHSH and CDR2 LQKENI. V lost 3 bases to trimming and J lost 9 bases, with 6 bases between them. This CDR3 contains 11 residues. CDR3 sequence reads: CASSPGPEQFF. Written as DNA, the CDR3 is TGTGCCAGCTCACCTGGACCTGAGCAGTTCTTC. The full variable domain, its missing parts supplied by reference TRBV18 and TRBJ2-1, is NAGVMQNPRHLVRRRGQEARLRCSPMKGHSHVYWYRQLPEEGLKFMVYLQKENIIDESGMPKERFSAEFPKEGPSILRIQQVVRGDSAAYFCASSPGPEQFFGPGTRLTVL.

This clone was seen only a few times. The chain is built from TRBV6-6 and TRBJ1-1; D is undetermined. This CDR3 contains 13 residues. The germline V gene encodes CDR1 MNHNY and CDR2 SVGAGI (reference sequence). Deletions cut 0 bases from V and 11 bases from J, with 13 bases between. As DNA, the CDR3 is TGTGCCAGCAGTTACTCGAAGGGAGTGCCGGCTTTCTTT. Translated, it gives CASSYSKGVPAFF.